Listed below are T cell receptor beta chains from one sample, sequenced in a study of T cell repertoires in cytomegalovirus infection. MiXCR, applied by TCRdb to the reads, yields one record per CDR3 protein. The sample comprises hundreds of thousands of distinct CDR3 sequences, less than 25% of which are singletons, and under 8.5% rests with the top ten. Sequences were obtained from CD8+ T cells from PBMCs. These receptors all come from a human donor in good health (CMV status not recorded). Some clones in this sample may be carry-over from other donors' samples. The CDR3 runs from the conserved cysteine through the conserved F or W. Each record gives: V gene, clone size, D gene, J gene, CDR3 DNA, CDR3 protein. The D gene is left open where the match is weak. Rows may omit the clone size; those that give it use once, few, many or a size class.

TRBV2,few,TRBD1,TRBJ1-2,TGTGCCAGCAGTGATCACAGGGGAAATGGCTACACCTTC,CASSDHRGNGYTF
TRBV5-6,many,TRBD1,TRBJ1-1,TGTGCCAGCAGCCTCCGGGACAGGGGAACTGAAGCTTTCTTT,CASSLRDRGTEAFF
TRBV19,few,TRBD2,TRBJ2-1,TGTGCCAGTAGTATAGTAGCGGGGGCTAAGCTCGCAACCAATGAGCAGTTCTTC,CASSIVAGAKLATNEQFF
TRBV7-9,many,-,TRBJ2-7,TGTGCCAGCAGCTTACCGGTACAGGGTATCGAGCAGTACTTC,CASSLPVQGIEQYF
TRBV28,many,-,TRBJ1-2,TGTGCCAGCAGTTTACCCCACACCTCGGGTAACTATGGCTACACCTTC,CASSLPHTSGNYGYTF
TRBV12-3/TRBV12-4,few,-,TRBJ2-3,TGTGCCAGCAGTTTTGGCAGTGTCACAGATACGCAGTATTTT,CASSFGSVTDTQYF
TRBV12-3/TRBV12-4,many,TRBD2,TRBJ2-1,TGTGCCAGCAGTTCTTCCGGGACTAGCGATTCCTACAATGAGCAGTTCTTC,CASSSSGTSDSYNEQFF
TRBV14,few,-,TRBJ2-3,TGTGCCAGCAGCGACGAATGGAGGGGGGGCACCTGGGCAGATACGCAGTATTTT,CASSDEWRGGTWADTQYF
TRBV7-9,many,TRBD1,TRBJ1-2,TGTGCCAGCAGCTCCCCGGACAGGCCCAGGGGGGGCTACACCTTC,CASSSPDRPRGGYTF
TRBV7-2,many,-,TRBJ2-5,TGTGCCAGCAGCCCCTCCGGGATCCAAGAGACCCAGTACTTC,CASSPSGIQETQYF
TRBV5-5,few,-,TRBJ2-3,TGTGCCAGCACCGAGACACCCCTTGAAGTGCCAGATACGCAGTATTTT,CASTETPLEVPDTQYF
TRBV2,-,-,TRBJ1-1,TGTGCCAGCCTTACCGAGCGTGGGGCAGGCGCTGAAGCTTTCTTT,CASLTERGAGAEAFF
TRBV11-3,many,-,TRBJ2-1,TGTGCCAGCAGCTTAGCAGCGCCGACCTACAATGAGCAGTTCTTC,CASSLAAPTYNEQFF
TRBV5-6,-,-,TRBJ2-7,TGTGCCAGCAGCCCCCTCGACTACGAGCAGTACTTC,CASSPLDYEQYF
TRBV5-1,few,-,TRBJ1-1,TGCGCCAGCAACCCGGGGACAATGAACACTGAAGCTTTCTTT,CASNPGTMNTEAFF
TRBV29-1,few,TRBD1,TRBJ1-5,TGCAGCGTTGATACGTTGGAGGACAGGACCAATCAGCCCCAGCATTTT,CSVDTLEDRTNQPQHF
TRBV6-1,few,TRBD1,TRBJ1-6,TGTGCCAGCAGAACGAGGACAGGGGCCAATAATTCACCCCTCCACTTT,CASRTRTGANNSPLHF
TRBV12-3/TRBV12-4,few,-,TRBJ1-1,TGTGCCAGCAGTTTAGGGGTAATTGGCGCTTTCTTT,CASSLGVIGAFF
TRBV6-2/TRBV6-3,few,-,TRBJ2-2,TGTGCCAGCAGTTATCTCACGCGGACCGGGGAGCTGTTTTTT,CASSYLTRTGELFF
TRBV19,-,TRBD1,TRBJ1-5,TGTGCCAGTAGTATAGATCGCTGGACAGGGGACAGGAAAGGCCAGCCCCAGCATTTT,CASSIDRWTGDRKGQPQHF
TRBV6-6,-,TRBD1,TRBJ2-3,TGTGCCAACAGTTCCTCCGGGACAGGGTCAACAGATACGCAGTATTTT,CANSSSGTGSTDTQYF
TRBV27,-,-,TRBJ2-3,TGTGCCAGCAGTGTGAGCGCAGATACGCAGTATTTT,CASSVSADTQYF
TRBV7-6,-,TRBD2,TRBJ2-5,TGTGCCAGCAGCTTTGAGCGGGGTTACGAGACCCAGTACTTC,CASSFERGYETQYF
TRBV2,many,-,TRBJ2-2,TGTGCCAGCAGAACCGGGACCATAGCGGAGACCGGGGAGCTGTTTTTT,CASRTGTIAETGELFF
TRBV5-1,-,-,TRBJ1-6,TGCGCCAGCAGCCCGAAGGACAACCTGAGCTCCTATAATTCACCCCTCCACTTT,CASSPKDNLSSYNSPLHF
TRBV19,few,-,TRBJ2-1,TGTGCCAGTAGCCTAGCTACCGTAAACAATGAGCAGTTCTTC,CASSLATVNNEQFF
TRBV14,-,TRBD2,TRBJ2-3,TGTGCCAGCAGCCAAGATACGGGGGGGCCGTCAGATACGCAGTATTTT,CASSQDTGGPSDTQYF
TRBV6-2/TRBV6-3,-,-,TRBJ2-7,TGTGCCAGCAGTCTATTTGACGAGCAGTACTTC,CASSLFDEQYF
TRBV7-8,few,-,TRBJ1-1,TGTGCCAGCATCGGGGTGGGGACTGAAGCTTTCTTT,CASIGVGTEAFF
TRBV7-4,once,TRBD1,TRBJ1-4,TGTGCCAGCAGCGAGGGACAGGGAGAAGAAAAACTGTTTTTT,CASSEGQGEEKLFF
TRBV24-1,-,-,TRBJ2-3,TGTGCCACCAGTGATGTAAGCACAGATACGCAGTATTTT,CATSDVSTDTQYF
TRBV7-8,many,-,TRBJ2-5,TGTGCCAGCAGCCCCGATACAGGGATTGGAGAGACCCAGTACTTC,CASSPDTGIGETQYF
TRBV5-1,-,TRBD1,TRBJ1-1,TGCGCCAGCAGCTTCCCCAGGACAGGGGTTGTCACTGAAGCTTTCTTT,CASSFPRTGVVTEAFF
TRBV7-6,-,-,TRBJ2-7,TGTGCCAGCAGCTTAACAGTCGAGACTTCCTACGAGCAGTACTTC,CASSLTVETSYEQYF
TRBV20-1,-,-,TRBJ1-1,TGCAGTGCTAGAGATGGAATCTCGGGGAACACTGAAGCTTTCTTT,CSARDGISGNTEAFF
TRBV6-5,-,-,TRBJ2-7,TGTACCAGCAGCTACTTCGGGTCCTACGAGCAGTACTTC,CTSSYFGSYEQYF
TRBV2,-,-,TRBJ2-3,TGTGCCAGCAGTGAAGCGAACTCTGGGTTAGGCACAGATACGCAGTATTTT,CASSEANSGLGTDTQYF
TRBV20-1,few,-,TRBJ1-1,TGCAGTGCTTGGGAGGGCAGGAACACTGAAGCTTTCTTT,CSAWEGRNTEAFF
TRBV29-1,-,-,TRBJ2-5,TGCAGCGTTGAAGGGACAGCTACGTTGGAGACCCAGTACTTC,CSVEGTATLETQYF
TRBV29-1,few,-,TRBJ1-2,TGCAGCGTTGAAGCATCGCGCTCAGACTATGGCTACACCTTC,CSVEASRSDYGYTF
TRBV7-6,many,TRBD2,TRBJ2-2,TGTGCCAGCAGCTTACTAGCGGTTTCCACCGGGGAGCTGTTTTTT,CASSLLAVSTGELFF
TRBV28,-,-,TRBJ2-3,TGTGCCAGCATCGCCCTGGGACCGCAAAGCACAGATACGCAGTATTTT,CASIALGPQSTDTQYF
TRBV14,-,-,TRBJ2-3,TGTGCCAGCAGCCCCGGACTATCGGATACGCAGTATTTT,CASSPGLSDTQYF
TRBV20-1,-,TRBD1,TRBJ1-6,TGCAGTGCTAGTATACAGGCTCGACTGACAGGGACACCCCTCCACTTT,CSASIQARLTGTPLHF
TRBV6-5,-,TRBD1,TRBJ2-7,TGTGCCAGCAGAGACACCGGGACAGACTACGAGCAGTACTTC,CASRDTGTDYEQYF
TRBV9,-,-,TRBJ2-1,TGTGCCAGCAGCTGGAGTACCCTAGGGCACAATGAGCAGTTCTTC,CASSWSTLGHNEQFF
TRBV6-5,few,-,TRBJ2-7,TGTGCCAGCAGTTACTCGTTCGGACACCAGCAGTACTTC,CASSYSFGHQQYF
TRBV5-1,-,-,TRBJ2-3,TGCGCCAGCAGCTTGCGCTACCGGGGCACAGATACGCAGTATTTT,CASSLRYRGTDTQYF
TRBV13,few,-,TRBJ2-1,TGTGCCAGCAGCTTCGGTCGGCGGGACAATGAGCAGTTCTTC,CASSFGRRDNEQFF
TRBV7-2,many,-,TRBJ1-2,TGTGCCAGCAGCTCGACCCGGTCCGATTTCGGTATTGGCTACACCTTC,CASSSTRSDFGIGYTF
TRBV7-9,few,-,TRBJ1-1,TGTGCCAGCAGCACAACACCGAACACTGAAGCTTTCTTT,CASSTTPNTEAFF
TRBV5-1,many,-,TRBJ2-1,TGCGCCAGCAGCTTAGGGGCAGTCTCCTACAATGAGCAGTTCTTC,CASSLGAVSYNEQFF
TRBV6-6,few,-,TRBJ1-1,TGTGCCAGCAGTTACGTTGAAAGGAACACTGAAGCTTTCTTT,CASSYVERNTEAFF
TRBV15,-,TRBD2,TRBJ2-3,TGTGCCACCAGCAGAGAAGAAATAGCGGGGGTGGATACGCAGTATTTT,CATSREEIAGVDTQYF
TRBV20-1,few,TRBD1,TRBJ1-2,TGCAGTGCCTTTGGGACAGCTAACTATGGCTACACCTTC,CSAFGTANYGYTF
TRBV7-9,-,-,TRBJ2-1,TGTGCCAGCAGCTTAGCGCCTAGGGCAGGACACAATGAGCAGTTCTTC,CASSLAPRAGHNEQFF
TRBV7-2,many,TRBD1,TRBJ2-3,TGTGCCAGCAGCTTCACCGGGACAGGGTCCACAGATACGCAGTATTTT,CASSFTGTGSTDTQYF